The 10 T cell receptor beta chains reported below all come from one sample, sequenced in a study of Ad26.COV2.S vaccination and SARS-CoV-2 variants. Libraries were prepared by immunoSEQ multiplex PCR; TCRdb keeps only in-frame clonotypes and omits some of them. Of fewer than 600,000 clones in the sample, roughly nine tenths are singletons; the top ten hold about 1.5%. The treatment here: 15 to 20 received Ad26.COV2.S at low or high dose, single or two shots; about 5 received placebo; per-sample allocation not given. Samples were taken on day 63 after the first vaccine or placebo injection. The specimen comprised peripheral blood, sampled in a trial of Ad26.COV2.S vaccine versus placebo. The receptors shown here come from a person aged 18-65 years who received the Ad26.COV2.S COVID-19 vaccine or a placebo.

This clone was seen more than once but under ten times. The chain recombines TRBV28 with TRBJ1-1; no clear D. Germline CDR1 and CDR2: MDHEN and SYDVKM. With 7 bases removed from V and 7 bases from J, the gap between germline ends came to 10 bases. The length of the CDR3 is 11 residues. CDR3 in DNA: TGTGCCAGCATACAGAGGAATGAAGCTTTCTTT. The encoded protein is CASIQRNEAFF.

This clone showed up just once. The CDR3 DNA sequence: TGTGCCAGCACCCCTCAGTTATACTATGGCTACACCTTC. This translates into CASTPQLYYGYTF. The chain recombines TRBV12-3 or TRBV12-4 with TRBJ1-2, with D uncertain. The CDR3 runs 13 residues. V lost 7 bases, J lost 3 bases, and 12 bases lay in between.

V and J are TRBV6-2 or TRBV6-3 and TRBJ1-5; possible D gene TRBD1, 5 bases. With 2 bases removed from V and 0 bases from J, the gap between germline ends came to 23 bases. Per the germline V gene, CDR1 is MNHEY and CDR2 is SVGEGT. The CDR3 loop spans 20 amino acids. The CDR3 nucleotides read TGTGCCAGCAGTTACATTTGGGATCTAGGGGTTGCAACTAGCAATCAGCCCCAGCATTTT. Protein: CASSYIWDLGVATSNQPQHF.

V is TRBV18 and J is TRBJ1-4; possibly TRBD1 for D (6 bases). The CDR3 has 16 amino acids. CDR1 and CDR2 from the germline V gene are KGHSH and LQKENI. Between the trimmed V and J ends, which lost 6 bases and 0 bases, there was a span of 14 bases. The CDR3 is CASSLRGTTTNEKLFF. CDR3 nucleotides: TGTGCCAGCTCCCTGAGGGGGACGACAACTAATGAAAAACTGTTTTTT.

The V call is TRBV7-9, the J call TRBJ1-2, with D possibly matching TRBD1 (5 bases). Trimming took off 5 bases at V and 1 base at J, with 14 bases between the two ends. The CDR3 is 15 residues long. CDR1 is SEHNR, CDR2 FQNEAQ, per germline (reference sequence). DNA of the CDR3: TGTGCCAGCAGCCGCGAAGTGACAGATAACTATGGCTACACCTTC. Its translation is CASSREVTDNYGYTF.

The chain uses TRBV7-2 and TRBJ2-5, with D unresolved. The CDR3 runs to 17 residues. Trimming cost V 2 bases and J 4 bases, with 20 bases left between them. Germline V lookup: CDR1 SGHTA, CDR2 FQGNSA. The CDR3 nucleotides are TGTGCCAGCAGCTTAACGGGTCGTGGAGCCCCCTCAGAGACCCAGTACTTC. Protein: CASSLTGRGAPSETQYF.

V is TRBV5-1 and J is TRBJ1-1; a possible D gene is TRBD1 (6 bases). V was shortened by 7 bases and J by 4 bases, with 26 bases between the two germline ends. CDR3 length: 17 residues. Germline values: CDR1 SGHRS, CDR2 YFSETQ. In DNA form, the CDR3 reads TGCGCCAGCCGGATTACCCTTACAGGGTTCGGGAGCACTGAAGCTTTCTTT. This translates into CASRITLTGFGSTEAFF.

This chain uses TRBV14 with TRBJ1-1; unclear D gene. Germline V gene sequence: CDR1 SGHDN, CDR2 FVKESK. Trimming took 0 bases from V and 1 from J, leaving 15 bases between them. CDR3 length equals 17 residues. The CDR3 spells CASSQDVTGHSNTEAFF. CDR3 bases: TGTGCCAGCAGCCAAGATGTGACCGGGCACTCGAACACTGAAGCTTTCTTT.

This clone was seen only once. V gene TRBV7-9 combines with J gene TRBJ1-4; a weak D match, TRBD1 (5 bases). The CDR3 extends over 15 amino acids. Per the germline V gene, CDR1 is SEHNR and CDR2 is FQNEAQ (reference sequence). The germline V and J ends were trimmed by 5 bases and 8 bases, with 18 bases remaining between them. The CDR3 coding sequence is TGTGCCAGCAGCCCCGTAGGGCAGGGAGGCGAAAAACTGTTTTTT. Translating gives CASSPVGQGGEKLFF.

The chain couples TRBV27 to TRBJ1-5; TRBD1 aligns across 8 bases. Germline CDR1 reads MNHEY; CDR2 reads SMNVEV (reference sequence). The length of the CDR3 is 18 residues. The junction had 14 bases not matched to a gene; V was cut back by 0 bases and J by 7 bases. The CDR3 is CASSLSYIGQGSTQPQHF. The CDR3 DNA reads as TGTGCCAGCAGTTTATCGTACATAGGACAGGGTTCGACACAGCCCCAGCATTTT.